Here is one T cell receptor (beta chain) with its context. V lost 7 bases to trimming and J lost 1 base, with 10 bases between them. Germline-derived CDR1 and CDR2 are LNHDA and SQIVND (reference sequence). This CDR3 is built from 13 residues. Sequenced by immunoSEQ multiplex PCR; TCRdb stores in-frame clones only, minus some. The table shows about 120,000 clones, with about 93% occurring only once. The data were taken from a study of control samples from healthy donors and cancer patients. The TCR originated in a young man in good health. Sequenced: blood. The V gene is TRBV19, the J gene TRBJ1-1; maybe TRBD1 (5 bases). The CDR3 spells CASMWGSNTEAFF. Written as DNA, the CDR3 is TGTGCCAGTATGTGGGGCTCGAACACTGAAGCTTTCTTT.